This T cell receptor (beta chain) was identified in a study of cytomegalovirus exposure and HLA in healthy donors. Overall study: An earlier analysis found 100 million or so unique TCR beta sequences from about 190 million T cells.

60 Vbeta and 13 Jbeta primers were used in PCR. The table came from immunoSEQ multiplex PCR; TCRdb's copy has only in-frame clones and leaves some out. The sample lists 160,000 or so clones, around 77% seen once, with under 2.5% in the top ten. In germline, CDR1 is SGHRS, CDR2 YFSETQ. CDR3 length: 15 residues. V gave up 4 bases and J gave up 0 bases, with 13 bases separating them. In this sample, this clone turned up once. The antigen remains unidentified. Study-wide results and caveats: In a later analysis, TCR beta V- and J-gene trimming showed a link to a missense DCLRE1C variant.

V is TRBV5-1 and J is TRBJ1-1, with a tentative D call TRBD1 (5 bases). This TCR derives from a man between 60 and 75 years old in good health and CMV-seronegative. Sequences were obtained from PBMCs. In DNA form, the CDR3 reads TGCGCCAGCAGCCCCTCGCTAGGGGTGAACACTGAAGCTTTCTTT. Residues: CASSPSLGVNTEAFF.